One sample yielded the 32 T cell receptor beta chains listed below, sequenced in a study of blood T cell repertoires in COVID-19. The assay was immunoSEQ multiplex PCR, and TCRdb's table has in-frame clones only and misses some. The repertoire holds about 300,000 clones, with approximately 84% as singletons. Sequences were obtained from peripheral blood. The receptors were sampled from a human donor with COVID-19, enrolled during active disease. The donor label of this sample is uncertain.

This chain links TRBV30 with TRBJ2-2, with 14 bases that match TRBD2. Trimming removed 0 bases from V and 0 bases from J; junction bases left unmatched: 3. The CDR3 sequence is 18 residues long. Germline V gene sequence: CDR1 GTSNPN, CDR2 SVGIG (reference sequence). CDR3 in DNA: TGTGCCTGGAGTGTACGACTAGCGGGAGGGCCGAACACCGGGGAGCTGTTTTTT. Translation gives CAWSVRLAGGPNTGELFF. Supplemented by reference TRBV30 and TRBJ2-2, the full variable domain reads SQTIHQWPATLVQPVGSPLSLECTVEGTSNPNLYWYRQAAGRGLQLLFYSVGIGQISSEVPQNLSASRPQDRQFILSSKKLLLSDSGFYLCAWSVRLAGGPNTGELFFGEGSRLTVL.

The rearrangement links TRBV19 to TRBJ2-1; 7 bases fit TRBD1. The CDR3 extends over 14 amino acids. V lost 5 bases, J lost 10 bases, and 11 bases stayed unmatched. The V gene's germline CDR1 is LNHDA and CDR2 SQIVND (reference sequence). The CDR3 region is CASSANRGPGEQFF. The CDR3 DNA reads TGTGCCAGTAGTGCAAACAGGGGCCCGGGGGAGCAGTTCTTC.

The chain recombines TRBV7-2 with TRBJ2-2, with D possibly matching TRBD2 (5 bases). The CDR3 is 13 amino acids. CDR1 and CDR2 (germline): SGHTA, FQGNSA. Trimming cost V 4 bases and J 3 bases, with 6 bases left between them. CDR3 in amino acids: CASSSDYTGELFF. CDR3 DNA sequence: TGTGCCAGCAGCTCGGACTACACCGGGGAGCTGTTTTTT.

The gene calls are TRBV19 and TRBJ2-1, with D uncertain. V was clipped by 7 bases and J by 7 bases, with 8 bases between them. Germline V gene data show CDR1 as LNHDA and CDR2 as SQIVND (reference sequence). The CDR3 extends over 11 amino acids. The CDR3 reads CASTVWNEQFF. The CDR3, as DNA: TGTGCCAGTACGGTTTGGAATGAGCAGTTCTTC.

The V gene is TRBV6-6, the J gene TRBJ1-5; D is possibly TRBD1 (5 bases). CDR1 and CDR2 (germline): MNHNY, SVGAGI (reference sequence). The CDR3 runs to 15 residues. The V end lost 7 bases, the J end lost 0 bases, and 13 bases lay between the germline ends. The CDR3 loop is CASTTGGDSNQPQHF. CDR3 DNA sequence: TGTGCCAGCACCACCGGGGGGGATAGCAATCAGCCCCAGCATTTT.

The genes are TRBV4-3 and TRBJ1-6, with TRBD1 identical over 7 bases. The CDR3 runs 16 residues. With V trimmed by 3 bases and J by 13 bases, 15 bases remained unmatched. Germline CDR1 reads LGHNA; CDR2 reads YSLEER. The DNA for the CDR3 is TGCGCCAGCAGCCACCTTAACGGACAGGCCCCAATGCCCCTCCACTTT. Translation: CASSHLNGQAPMPLHF.

The chain links TRBV7-9 to TRBJ1-1; D might be TRBD1 (5 bases). Germline CDR1 SEHNR, CDR2 FQNEAQ (reference sequence). V was shortened by 2 bases and J by 1 base, with 17 bases between the two germline ends. The CDR3 runs to 17 residues. For the CDR3, the DNA is TGTGCCAGCAGCTTACTTCAGGGTTTATATGGGAACACTGAAGCTTTCTTT. Its protein product is CASSLLQGLYGNTEAFF. Full variable domain (remainder filled in from reference TRBV7-9 and TRBJ1-1): DTGVSQNPRHKITKRGQNVTFRCDPISEHNRLYWYRQTLGQGPEFLTYFQNEAQLEKSRLLSDRFSAERPKGSFSTLEIQRTEQGDSAMYLCASSLLQGLYGNTEAFFGQGTRLTVV.

The genes are TRBV27 and TRBJ2-3; D gene uncertain. Trimming removed 6 bases at V and 2 bases at J, with 18 bases between. Germline CDR1 MNHEY, CDR2 SMNVEV (reference sequence). CDR3 length: 16 amino acids. CDR3 loop: CASSQYDMGATDTQYF. Written as DNA, the CDR3 is TGTGCCAGCAGCCAATACGACATGGGCGCCACAGATACGCAGTATTTT.

V usage is TRBV7-2 and J usage is TRBJ2-5, with D unresolved. Germline V gives CDR1 SGHTA, CDR2 FQGNSA. The CDR3 length is 12 residues. The V end lost 1 base, the J end lost 4 bases, and 4 bases lay between the germline ends. In nucleotides, the CDR3 is TGTGCCAGCAGCTTAGTTCGAGAGACCCAGTACTTC. Translation gives CASSLVRETQYF.

J is TRBJ1-6 and V is TRBV7-9, with a tentative D call TRBD1 (5 bases). The germline V gene has CDR1 SEHNR and CDR2 FQNEAQ (reference sequence). CDR3 length: 14 amino acids. V lost 1 base and J 7 bases, leaving 8 bases between the germline ends. CDR3 loop: CASSLGGLNSPLHF. DNA for the CDR3: TGTGCCAGCAGCTTAGGGGGCTTGAATTCACCCCTCCACTTT.

The chain's CDR3 is CASSRGDRVNEQFF. The CDR3 coding sequence is TGTGCCAGCAGTCGAGGGGACAGGGTTAATGAGCAGTTCTTC. This chain joins TRBV6-2 or TRBV6-3 and TRBJ2-1, with 9 bases lining up with TRBD1. With V trimmed by 5 bases and J by 7 bases, 6 bases remained unmatched. The CDR3 is 14 amino acids. CDR1 and CDR2 from the germline V gene are MNHEY and SVGEGT.

V usage is TRBV24-1 and J usage is TRBJ2-3; D possibly corresponds to TRBD1 (6 bases). In germline, CDR1 is KGHDR, CDR2 SFDVKD. V was pared by 4 bases and J by 8 bases, with 12 bases between. The length of the CDR3 is 13 residues. For the CDR3, the DNA is TGTGCCACCAGTGAACCAGGGGCAGGTACGCAGTATTTT. Protein product: CATSEPGAGTQYF.

The rearrangement links TRBV28 to TRBJ1-2, with 9 bases matching TRBD1. The V gene end was trimmed by 3 bases and the J gene end by 8 bases; junction bases not matched to a gene: 16. CDR3 length: 17 amino acids. Germline V gene data show CDR1 as MDHEN and CDR2 as SYDVKM. The CDR3 DNA sequence: TGTGCCAGCAGTTTTGATGAGGGACAGGGCCCCTCGGGGGGCTACACCTTC. Protein sequence: CASSFDEGQGPSGGYTF.

V usage is TRBV3-1 (or the pseudogene TRBV3-2) and J usage is TRBJ2-2, with 10 bases fitting TRBD1. After removal of 1 base from V and 2 bases from J, the junction contained 4 bases not matched to a gene. The germline CDR1 and CDR2 sequences are LGHDT and YNNKEL (reference sequence). The CDR3 sequence is 17 residues long. The CDR3 nucleotides are TGTGCCAGCAGCCAAGCCGGGACAGGGGCCAACACCGGGGAGCTGTTTTTT. Translation: CASSQAGTGANTGELFF.

V and J are TRBV7-2 and TRBJ2-5; D perhaps matches TRBD2 (5 bases). The germline V gene encodes CDR1 SGHTA and CDR2 FQGNSA. The CDR3 totals 12 residues. Trimming cost V 2 bases and J 7 bases, with 8 bases left between them. The CDR3 here is CASSLSGGTQYF. In DNA form, the CDR3 reads TGTGCCAGCAGCTTAAGCGGAGGGACCCAGTACTTC.

The chain has TRBV6-2 or TRBV6-3 and TRBJ2-7; the D is unclear. The CDR3 spans 12 residues. From germline, CDR1 is MNHEY and CDR2 SVGEGT. Trimming pared 4 bases from V and 2 bases from J, leaving 6 bases between. The CDR3 here is CASSSRAYEQYF. The DNA of the CDR3 is TGTGCCAGCAGTTCACGAGCCTACGAGCAGTACTTC.

This clone was counted a single time. This chain connects TRBV6-5 to TRBJ1-1; the match to TRBD1 covers 8 bases. The CDR3 sequence is 15 residues long. Trimming took 4 bases from V and 1 from J; bases not matched to a gene: 5. Germline V lookup: CDR1 MNHEY, CDR2 SVGAGI. The CDR3 DNA sequence: TGTGCCAGCAGTTCCACCGGGACAGGGAACACTGAAGCTTTCTTT. Its protein product is CASSSTGTGNTEAFF.

V usage is TRBV5-4 and J usage is TRBJ2-1; 14 nucleotides align to TRBD2. J was trimmed by 7 bases and V by 4 bases; bases with no gene match: 4. CDR3 size: 15 residues. Looked up from germline, CDR1 is SGHNT and CDR2 is YYREEE (reference sequence). The CDR3 DNA is TGTGCCAGCAGCCCCGGGACTAGCGGGAGAAATGAGCAGTTCTTC. Its translation is CASSPGTSGRNEQFF.

CDR3 loop: CASSIRASGNQPQHF. The CDR3 region has the DNA TGTGCCAGTAGTATTCGGGCTAGCGGCAATCAGCCCCAGCATTTT. J is TRBJ1-5 and V is TRBV19; D is undetermined. Between the trimmed V and J ends, which lost 3 bases and 2 bases, there was a span of 11 bases. The germline gives CDR1 LNHDA, CDR2 SQIVND (reference sequence). This CDR3 region has 15 residues.

The rearrangement joins TRBV28 to TRBJ2-1; unclear D gene. The V end lost 3 bases, the J end lost 10 bases, and 10 bases lay between the germline ends. This CDR3 region has 12 residues. Germline V gene data show CDR1 as MDHEN and CDR2 as SYDVKM. Here the CDR3 reads CASSFPLGEQFF. CDR3 sequence (DNA): TGTGCCAGCAGTTTTCCCCTAGGAGAGCAGTTCTTC. Full variable domain (rest looked up from reference TRBV28 and TRBJ2-1): DVKVTQSSRYLVKRTGEKVFLECVQDMDHENMFWYRQDPGLGLRLIYFSYDVKMKEKGDIPEGYSVSREKKERFSLILESASTNQTSMYLCASSFPLGEQFFGPGTRLTVL.

This clone was detected a few times. The chain links TRBV9 to TRBJ2-1; the match to TRBD1 covers 7 bases. The trim removed 4 bases at V and 6 bases at J, leaving 10 bases unmatched. CDR3 size: 15 residues. Germline V gene data show CDR1 as SGDLS and CDR2 as YYNGEE. The CDR3 bases are TGTGCCAGCAGCACGCGACAGGGTATTCGCAATGAGCAGTTCTTC. It translates to CASSTRQGIRNEQFF.

V and J are TRBV19 and TRBJ2-3; D gene unclear. The CDR3 is 13 residues long. V lost 3 bases and J 6 bases, leaving 10 bases between the germline ends. In germline, CDR1 is LNHDA, CDR2 SQIVND (reference sequence). This chain's CDR3 is CASSILVRDTQYF. CDR3 sequence (DNA): TGTGCCAGTAGTATTCTTGTTCGGGATACGCAGTATTTT.

This chain uses TRBV19 with TRBJ2-2; 7 nucleotides agree with TRBD1. Germline loops: CDR1 LNHDA, CDR2 SQIVND (reference sequence). V was pared by 5 bases and J by 5 bases, with 8 bases of the junction left unmatched. The CDR3 runs to 15 residues. CDR3 DNA: TGTGCCAGTAGTCCGCGACAGGGTCAAACCGGGGAGCTGTTTTTT. Translated: CASSPRQGQTGELFF.

The J gene is TRBJ1-5, the V gene TRBV6-5, with TRBD1 matching over 9 bases. Germline V gene sequence: CDR1 MNHEY, CDR2 SVGAGI. V gave up 6 bases and J gave up 1 base; unmatched junction bases: 4. The CDR3 spans 15 residues. CDR3 DNA: TGTGCCAGCAGAACAGGGGGCCTAAGCAATCAGCCCCAGCATTTT. This gives the protein CASRTGGLSNQPQHF.

The chain joins TRBV11-3 to TRBJ1-1; no firm D call. The CDR3 is 13 amino acids. Trimming pared 3 bases from V and 6 bases from J, leaving 11 bases between. Germline CDR1 reads SGHNT; CDR2 reads YENEEA. The CDR3 here is CASSFRVGAEAFF. CDR3 DNA: TGTGCCAGCAGCTTTAGGGTCGGGGCTGAAGCTTTCTTT.

V and J are TRBV27 and TRBJ1-1, with 8 bases identical to TRBD1. The CDR3 has 17 amino acids. V gave up 2 bases and J gave up 5 bases; unmatched junction bases: 13. Germline V gives CDR1 MNHEY, CDR2 SMNVEV (reference sequence). The CDR3 DNA follows: TGTGCCAGCAGTTTAGTCTTCGGACAGGGTAGTGGGACTGAAGCTTTCTTT. Translated: CASSLVFGQGSGTEAFF.

This clone was detected once. This chain links TRBV6-2 or TRBV6-3 with TRBJ2-7; 10 nucleotides match TRBD1. Germline assignment: CDR1 MNHEY and CDR2 SVGEGT. The CDR3 extends over 18 amino acids. The J segment lost 2 bases and the V segment lost 0 bases, leaving 10 bases of the junction unmatched. The chain's CDR3 is CASSYSNPGTGVPYEQYF. The CDR3 DNA is TGTGCCAGCAGTTACTCGAATCCCGGGACAGGGGTCCCCTACGAGCAGTACTTC.

The chain links TRBV29-1 to TRBJ2-5; D may be TRBD1 (6 bases). CDR1 and CDR2 (germline): SQVTM, ANQGSEA. The CDR3 is 16 amino acids. Trimming left V 1 base short and J 2 bases short, with 17 bases between. The CDR3 sequence: CSVEGETGRFQETQYF. The CDR3 DNA reads as TGCAGCGTTGAAGGGGAGACAGGCCGTTTTCAAGAGACCCAGTACTTC.

The CDR3 is CASSPSGGLGLLNEQFF. The CDR3 region has the DNA TGTGCCAGCAGCCCCTCTGGGGGACTAGGGCTCCTCAATGAGCAGTTCTTC. The J gene is TRBJ2-1, the V gene TRBV7-9, with 8 bases fitting TRBD2. Germline CDR1 SEHNR, CDR2 FQNEAQ (reference sequence). V was clipped by 5 bases and J by 6 bases; unmatched bases: 15. The CDR3 loop spans 17 amino acids.

This clone was recorded a few times. The CDR3 DNA follows: TGCGCCAGCAGCCTTAGGACAGGACGGGGGTCAGAGACCCAGTACTTC. Its translation is CASSLRTGRGSETQYF. The V gene is TRBV5-1, the J gene TRBJ2-5; D might be TRBD1 (7 bases). The germline V gene encodes CDR1 SGHRS and CDR2 YFSETQ. This CDR3 is 16 amino acids long. V was cut by 4 bases and J by 4 bases, with 20 bases left in between.

The DNA for the CDR3 is TGTGCCAGCAGCCCACAGCGGGAACCCTACGAGCAGTACTTC. Amino acid sequence: CASSPQREPYEQYF. The J gene is TRBJ2-7, the V gene TRBV7-9, with 7 bases identical to TRBD2. Germline values: CDR1 SEHNR, CDR2 FQNEAQ (reference sequence). This CDR3 region has 14 residues. V was pared by 5 bases and J by 2 bases, with 6 bases of the junction left unmatched.

This sequence joins TRBV2 and TRBJ2-1; 9 bases are shared with TRBD1. Per germline, CDR1 SNHLY and CDR2 FYNNEI. CDR3 length: 13 amino acids. V lost 5 bases to trimming and J lost 9 bases; unmatched junction nucleotides: 5. CDR3 coding DNA: TGTGCCAGCAGTTGGAACAGGGGGCGTGAGCAGTTCTTC. Residues: CASSWNRGREQFF.